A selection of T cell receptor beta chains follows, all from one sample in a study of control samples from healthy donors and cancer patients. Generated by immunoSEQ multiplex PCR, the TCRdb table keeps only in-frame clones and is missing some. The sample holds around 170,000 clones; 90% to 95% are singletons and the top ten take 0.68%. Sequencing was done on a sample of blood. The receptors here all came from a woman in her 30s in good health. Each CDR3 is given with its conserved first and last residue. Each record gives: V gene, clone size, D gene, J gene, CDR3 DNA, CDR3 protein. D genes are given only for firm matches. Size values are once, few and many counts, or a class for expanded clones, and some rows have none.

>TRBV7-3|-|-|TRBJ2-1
TGTGCCAGCAGCGGGGCTGCCTACAATGAGCAGTTCTTC
CASSGAAYNEQFF
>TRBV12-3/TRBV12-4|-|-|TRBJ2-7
TGTGCCAGCACTAATGACTCTTTTGAGCAGTACTTC
CASTNDSFEQYF
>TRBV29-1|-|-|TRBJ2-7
TGCAGCGTTTTGGGGGCCGGGAGCTCCTACGAGCAGTACTTC
CSVLGAGSSYEQYF
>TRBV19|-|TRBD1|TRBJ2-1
TGTGCCAGTAGTATAGGACAGGGGGCACTAAATGAGCAGTTCTTC
CASSIGQGALNEQFF
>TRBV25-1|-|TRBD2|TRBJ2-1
TGTGCCAGCACCCCTAGCGGGTACAATGAGCAGTTCTTC
CASTPSGYNEQFF
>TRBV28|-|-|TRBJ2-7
TGTGCCAGCAGTTTGCGGGGAGACTACGAGCAGTACTTC
CASSLRGDYEQYF
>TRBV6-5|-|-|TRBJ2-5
TGTGCCAGCAGTCGAGAGACCCAGTACTTC
CASSRETQYF
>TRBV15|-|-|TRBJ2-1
TGTGCCACCAGCAGAGAAGGGGGGGAACACAATGAGCAGTTCTTC
CATSREGGEHNEQFF
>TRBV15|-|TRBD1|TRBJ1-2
TGTGCCACCAGCAGTCCAGGGGGCGCAGGTGGCTACACCTTC
CATSSPGGAGGYTF
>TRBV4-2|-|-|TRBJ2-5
TGTGCCAGCAGCCAAGACTACCAAGAGACCCAGTACTTC
CASSQDYQETQYF
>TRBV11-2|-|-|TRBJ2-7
TGTGCCAGCAGCTCGGGGTCAGAGCAGTACTTC
CASSSGSEQYF
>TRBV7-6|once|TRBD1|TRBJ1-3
TGTGCCAGCAGCTTATACGGACAGGGCTTCGGAAACACCATATATTTT
CASSLYGQGFGNTIYF
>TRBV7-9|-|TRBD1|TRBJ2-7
TGTGCCAGCAACGACGGGAAGAGGGGACAGACTATCTCCGAGCAGTACTTC
CASNDGKRGQTISEQYF
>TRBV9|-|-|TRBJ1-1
TGTGCCAGCAGCGTATTCCTCGGGACAACCATTCGAGGAACTGAAGCTTTCTTT
CASSVFLGTTIRGTEAFF
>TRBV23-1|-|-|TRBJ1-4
TGCGCCAGCAGTCTTCAGGGTCCCACTAATGAAAAACTGTTTTTT
CASSLQGPTNEKLFF